This T cell receptor (beta chain) was profiled in a study of T cell repertoires in cytomegalovirus infection (dated by TCRdb to the late 2010s). A note on the overall study: Donor HLA type was relevant to the analysis, because carriage of CMV infection together with the matching HLA type was indicated by public TCR beta signatures.

Instrument used: Illumina HiSeq 1500. TCRdb reran the public reads through fastp at Q25 and MiXCR, keeping productive beta chains. Each CDR3 protein gets just one entry, which takes the most common genes and DNA from the rows behind it. Recorded for this sample are nearly 650,000 distinct CDR3 sequences; less than 25% of them occurred a single time. Less than 9.5% of the sample is held by the ten biggest clonotypes. There are 15 amino acids in the CDR3, from cysteine to phenylalanine inclusive. The kept DNA is CDR3 alone, 45 bases in frame from the first base. The CDR1 and CDR2 encoded by the germline V gene (reference sequence) are SEHNR and FQNEAQ. Paper-wide results and their limitations: The ex vivo response was dominated by HLA-C-restricted CMV-specific TCR beta clonotypes, which also provided the single most frequent clonotype in two of eight donors. In both this cohort and an independent cohort of several hundred donors, the cumulative frequency of public TCR beta family members distinguished carriers of CMV infection plus the relevant HLA type.

As concerns this clonotype: Its binding antigen is unknown. The junction does not match germline at one end; this may be a read error.

This clonotype originated in a human donor in good health (CMV status not recorded). Some clones in this sample may be carry-over from other donors' samples. Sample: CD8+ T cells from PBMCs. The sequence links TRBV7-9 to TRBJ2-3; tentative D gene TRBD2, with 7 bases matching. The sequenced DNA: TGTGCTAGCAGCCCCGAGGGGGGGGCGACAGATACGCAGTATTTT. This translates into CASSPEGGATDTQYF.